This T cell receptor beta chain originates from a study of cytomegalovirus exposure and HLA in healthy donors (TCRdb year 2017). Describing the broader study: An earlier analysis of more than 550 of the donors reported about 260 Gb of sequence data and 95 million to 130 million unique TCR beta sequences obtained from about 180 million T cells. Roughly 300 gigabases of sequencing data and tens of millions of unique TCR sequences were included in an early release covering under 650 HLA-typed donors. The genetic ancestry cluster associated with self-reported Caucasian donors included approximately 85% of the 398 genotyped donors. The study aimed to test whether signatures of past pathogen exposure could be identified by cataloging public T cell receptors. Using immunosequencing, the study profiled T cell repertoires from around 680 subjects and related those repertoires to cytomegalovirus serostatus. Besides the first cohort of some 670 subjects, a separate validation cohort made up of 120 different subjects was used. To predict cytomegalovirus infection status, the study brought together high-throughput TCR immunosequencing, statistical association of individual TCRs with disease status, and machine learning. A later analysis re-examined previously published TCR beta repertoires from about 700 donors and added high-resolution HLA genotyping to investigate patterns of TCR occurrence. In the later analysis, no new phenotypic data were used to find candidate immune exposures; instead, reliance was placed on TCR beta sequences and their occurrence across donors. In an earlier analysis of roughly 540 of the donors, high-throughput TCR beta sequencing was used to judge whether each TCR beta V gene segment behaved as functional or pseudogenic. Donor age, sex, ethnicity and CMV serostatus were collected together with the repertoire data. Genome-wide SNP genotypes for about 60% of the roughly 700 donors were used in a later genetic analysis, which treated that subset as a discovery cohort. Every discovery cohort repertoire had been produced on one sequencing platform. HLA typing covered class I and class II loci at four-digit resolution. The number of donors typed differed by locus, with 629-630 for A, B, C, DRB1 and DQB1, roughly 520 for DQA1, about 610 for DPA1, and some 470 for DPB1. Four or five DR-DQ haplotypes were handled as single units for association and clustering, since linkage in the cohort was strong. On average, roughly 240,000 unique TCR beta nucleotide sequences were sequenced per donor among a few hundred genotyped donors of the cohort, with 15% to 20% of those sequences being non-productive.

The cohort comprised 710 or so healthy bone marrow donors. Cohort members were all nominally healthy when sampled, although unrecorded immune exposures were likely present. The donor was CMV seropositive and was included in the group of almost 300 seropositive cohort members. Every donor gave a peripheral blood sample, and the peripheral blood mononuclear cells from that sample were used for TCR beta sequencing. Genomic DNA extraction from the blood cell samples was performed with the Qiagen DNeasy Blood Extraction Kit. The CDR3 contains 16 residues, cysteine and phenylalanine counted. The retained sequence is limited to the CDR3, 48 bases, with the frame set at the first base. Via the germline V gene, CDR1 is SGDLS and CDR2 YYNGEE. V gives up 0 bases and J gives up 2 bases, and the segment between their germline ends measures 14 bases. Libraries were built with the immunoSEQ multiplex PCR assay. For the multiplex PCR, a mixture combining 60 forward primers for TCR Vbeta segments and 13 reverse primers for TCR Jbeta segments was used. A multiplex PCR assay on genomic DNA amplified the CDR3 region of rearranged TCR beta genes. Amplified TCR beta libraries were sequenced as 87-base-pair reads on the Illumina HiSeq System. The authors processed their data as follows. A later analysis counted about 80 million unique TCR beta chains across the approximately 700 repertoires, and about 10 million of these chains were shared by at least two donors. A nearest-neighbor algorithm error-corrected the raw reads and collapsed the reads into unique sequences, merging closely related sequences to remove PCR and sequencing errors. To assign V, D and J gene segments, CDR3 sequences were aligned to IMGT reference sequences. For a sequence to be retained, at least a six-nucleotide match to both a V gene segment and a J gene segment was required. A rearrangement counted as productive if the CDR3 had no stop codons and remained in frame with V and J, and every other rearrangement counted as non-productive. Following IMGT convention, CDR3 was defined as the stretch from the second conserved V-encoded cysteine to the conserved J-encoded phenylalanine. The earlier analysis of about 560 of the donors excluded any sequence lacking an unambiguous match to a single V gene segment. An earlier analysis of over 450 of the donors classified V segments as functional when productive rearrangements were above 56.7% and as segregating when the standard deviation between donors was above 5%. A statistical classification framework was developed to diagnose cytomegalovirus status using the catalog of TCR beta chain sequences. A later analysis assigned V and J genes by comparing TCR nucleotide sequences with IMGT/GENE-DB human TR gene sequences. Using the TCRdist pipeline, a later analysis assigned CDR3 sequences along with most-parsimonious VDJ recombination scenarios. In a later analysis, each TCR beta chain was defined by its CDR3 amino acid sequence together with its V-gene family, and reads without a unique V-gene family were excluded. A later analysis removed 550 to 650 highly shared, low-generation-probability nucleotide sequences to deal with suspected cross-contamination and a sequencing artifact. In a later analysis, a clonal expansion index for each public chain was calculated from normalized within-repertoire ranks of inferred template counts. In a later analysis, generation probabilities were computed with a VDJ recombination model fitted to out-of-frame rearrangements, and the resulting probabilities were checked against IGoR. Hypergeometric tests were used in a later analysis to score TCR-TCR, TCR-HLA and TCR-CMV co-occurrence, with a repertoire-size bias correction applied to the TCR pairs. To estimate false discovery rates, a later analysis permuted the HLA or CMV assignments 20 times. A later analysis grouped co-occurring TCRs with DBSCAN, adding TCRdist sequence similarity when clustering within HLA-allele-positive subsets. Repertoires with fewer than 30,000 or more than 120,000 public chains were left out of co-occurrence clustering, as were about five repertoires with anomalous nucleotide sharing. In its TCRdb copy, this immuneACCESS table keeps in-frame sequences only and misses some clones. Where compared with another copy, unresolved V genes explain less than half of these, and the others have no known cause. V, J and clone size were drawn from that table, and D and trimming were deduced from the DNA. Counted in this sample were some 90,000 clones; approximately 78% of them appeared once. The biggest ten clones account for under 5% of the sample.

General study outcomes and caveats: A few of the identified cytomegalovirus-associated TCR beta chains were confirmed in vitro to be specific for cytomegalovirus antigens. A further reported finding was that TCR beta sequences accurately predicted the HLA-A and HLA-B alleles for most subjects in the first cohort. Compared with equally common non-associated chains, HLA-associated TCR beta chains in a later analysis were more clonally expanded and had lower generation probabilities. This cohort had only TCR beta chains sequenced, and the lack of alpha or paired-chain data limited which features could be detected. A cluster of highly shared sequence variants was judged likely to be a technical artifact of the sequencing pipeline. Because HLA typing was unavailable for some donors at each locus, only the typed subset was used in association tests. The authors suggested that the approach could potentially be extended to other disease states and immunological phenotypes. Because the 87-base-pair reads could not distinguish some IMGT-functional V segments, including TRBV6-2 and TRBV6-3, those segments were excluded. In the study, 164 TCR beta chains were listed as associated with cytomegalovirus. A later analysis reported that several top co-occurrence clusters appeared linked to parvovirus B19, influenza, CMV and Epstein-Barr virus. Sequencing depth was assumed to be roughly uniform across donors in the presence/absence analyses, though that assumption may not hold. Most CMV-associated TCR beta chains appeared to be HLA-restricted in a later analysis, and the HLA associations seemed to be driven largely by CMV exposure. When HLA alleles, especially DR and DQ, strongly co-occurred, TCR associations were difficult to assign to individual alleles. Most TCR sequences were observed very rarely across donors, whereas some public TCRs were present in many individuals. In a later analysis, TCR association rates were found to vary across HLA loci, with the most associated TCRs seen for DRB1 alleles and the fewest for HLA-C alleles. In an earlier analysis of approximately 590 of the donors, most TCR beta V segments appeared in productive rearrangements about 87% or about 30% of the time, broadly matching IMGT annotations. For the cohort, immune exposure information was limited to CMV serostatus. Linkage disequilibrium might explain the correlated functional status among segregating V segments, but an unknown experimental factor could not be excluded. In a later genetic analysis, fewer N-insertions in productive TCRs were reported among donors in an Asian-associated ancestry cluster than the roughly 710-donor mean. Because counts were too low, some 17 rarely observed V segments, including chromosome 9 orphons, were excluded from the earlier analysis of about 500 of the donors. An association between a missense DCLRE1C variant and V-gene and J-gene trimming of TCR beta chains was found in a later genetic analysis and replicated in an independent cohort. Specific HLA alleles were associated with 16,951 TCR beta sequences at a false discovery rate of 0.05 in a later analysis. The classifier was reported to diagnose cytomegalovirus status with high specificity and sensitivity in both the original and validation cohorts.

In the case of this clone: This receptor's antigen is unknown. The input lacks base qualities; no much larger clone sits a single base away.

The specimen was PBMCs. This clonotype was sampled from a male donor in good health and CMV-seropositive. The receptor chain draws on TRBV9 and TRBJ2-5; a tentative D call is TRBD2 (7 bases match). The base sequence is TGTGCCAGCAGCGTAGCTTCAGGGGAGGGACAAGAGACCCAGTACTTC. It specifies CASSVASGEGQETQYF.